Following are 27 T cell receptor beta chains from one sample sequenced in a study of blood T cell repertoires in COVID-19. Measured with immunoSEQ multiplex PCR; TCRdb has only the in-frame clones, and not every one. The repertoire holds roughly 200,000 clones, with 78% as singletons. The material sequenced was peripheral blood. Receptor source: a woman at least 80 years old with active or convalescent COVID-19.

The rearrangement joins TRBV27 to TRBJ2-3, with 8 positions matching TRBD2. After removal of 8 bases from V and 4 bases from J, the junction contained 11 bases not matched to a gene. The CDR3 contains 15 residues. Germline V gene lookup returns CDR1 MNHEY and CDR2 SMNVEV (reference sequence). As DNA, the CDR3 is TGTGCCAGCCGAAGCGGGGGCGGGGGTGCAGATACGCAGTATTTT. It is translated as CASRSGGGGADTQYF.

The chain uses TRBV4-2 and TRBJ2-2; no reliable D call. Between the trimmed V and J ends, which lost 1 base and 0 bases, there was a span of 6 bases. The CDR3 covers 15 residues. Germline assignment: CDR1 LGHNA and CDR2 YNFKEQ. CDR3 bases: TGTGCCAGCAGCCAAGCTCAGTCGAACACCGGGGAGCTGTTTTTT. Encoded protein: CASSQAQSNTGELFF.

The V and J genes are TRBV6-5 and TRBJ2-2; 8 nucleotides line up with TRBD1. This CDR3 is built from 15 residues. Germline-derived CDR1 and CDR2 are MNHEY and SVGAGI. With 6 bases clipped from V and 5 bases from J, the junction kept 8 bases outside the gene matches. The CDR3 sequence: CASRETTGVTGELFF. For the CDR3, the DNA is TGTGCCAGCAGGGAGACGACAGGGGTGACCGGGGAGCTGTTTTTT.

The chain employs TRBV5-1 and TRBJ2-7; 8 nucleotides agree with TRBD1. The CDR3 length is 18 residues. From germline, CDR1 is SGHRS and CDR2 YFSETQ. Trimming removed 0 bases from V and 0 bases from J; junction bases left unmatched: 11. CDR3 region: CASSLALTGTGYSYEQYF. The CDR3 bases are TGCGCCAGCAGCTTGGCGCTAACCGGGACAGGATACTCCTACGAGCAGTACTTC.

The rearrangement links TRBV5-1 to TRBJ2-5; D perhaps matches TRBD1 (6 bases). CDR1 is SGHRS, CDR2 YFSETQ, per germline. Trimming pared 3 bases from V and 3 bases from J, leaving 15 bases between. The CDR3 sequence is 15 residues long. DNA of the CDR3: TGCGCCAGCAGCTGGTCCGGGACAACAAAAGAGACCCAGTACTTC. As protein: CASSWSGTTKETQYF.

The CDR3 spells CASSDGTTSPEKLFF. In DNA, the CDR3 is TGTGCCAGCAGCGACGGGACAACATCGCCTGAAAAACTGTTTTTT. The chain carries TRBV6-5 and TRBJ1-4, with D tentatively TRBD1 (6 bases). Germline V gene sequence: CDR1 MNHEY, CDR2 SVGAGI. The V and J ends lost 6 bases and 7 bases respectively, with 18 bases between them. CDR3 size: 15 residues.

The chain recombines TRBV9 with TRBJ2-3; 7 nucleotides line up with TRBD2. Germline V gene data show CDR1 as SGDLS and CDR2 as YYNGEE. The V gene end was trimmed by 1 base and the J gene end by 7 bases; junction bases not matched to a gene: 9. This CDR3 is built from 15 residues. CDR3 sequence: CASSVSGGSMNTQYF. The CDR3 DNA is TGTGCCAGCAGCGTATCGGGGGGATCCATGAATACGCAGTATTTT.

The V gene is TRBV11-2, the J gene TRBJ2-2; D gene ambiguous. Germline loops: CDR1 SGHAT, CDR2 FQNNGV. The germline V and J ends were trimmed by 5 bases and 6 bases, with 13 bases remaining between them. The CDR3 is made up of 14 amino acids. CDR3: CASSQMVGSGELFF. The CDR3 DNA follows: TGTGCCAGCAGCCAGATGGTCGGGTCCGGGGAGCTGTTTTTT.

The chain recombines TRBV29-1 with TRBJ2-2; 8 bases map to TRBD1. Germline values: CDR1 SQVTM, CDR2 ANQGSEA. V dropped 6 bases and J dropped 4; count of bases not matched to a gene: 4. The CDR3 has 13 amino acids. The CDR3 sequence is CSVRTGPTGELFF. The CDR3 DNA follows: TGCAGCGTGCGGACAGGGCCCACCGGGGAGCTGTTTTTT.

This rearrangement joins TRBV28 to TRBJ2-5; the D is unclear. The CDR3 has 14 residues. CDR1 is MDHEN and CDR2 is SYDVKM in the germline V gene. Trimming removed 4 bases from V and 1 base from J, with 10 bases in between. The DNA for the CDR3 is TGTGCCAGCAGTTCGCGGCAGACCCAAGAGACCCAGTACTTC. It codes for CASSSRQTQETQYF. The full variable domain, with the rest looked up from reference TRBV28 and TRBJ2-5, is DVKVTQSSRYLVKRTGEKVFLECVQDMDHENMFWYRQDPGLGLRLIYFSYDVKMKEKGDIPEGYSVSREKKERFSLILESASTNQTSMYLCASSSRQTQETQYFGPGTRLLVL.

V usage is TRBV12-3 or TRBV12-4 and J usage is TRBJ2-5, with D perhaps TRBD2 (6 bases). With 6 bases removed from V and 5 bases from J, the gap between germline ends came to 13 bases. There are 13 residues in the CDR3. The CDR3 sequence: CASSPPGLETQYF. Here the CDR3 DNA reads TGTGCCAGCAGCCCACCGGGACTGGAGACCCAGTACTTC.

V is TRBV4-1 and J is TRBJ2-1; TRBD2 matches 10 bases. J lost 7 bases, V lost 0 bases, and 12 bases had no gene match. The CDR3 is made up of 18 amino acids. The germline CDR1 and CDR2 sequences are MGHRA and YSYEKL. The CDR3 here is CASSQDSKGLASTNEQFF. The CDR3 bases are TGCGCCAGCAGCCAAGATTCTAAGGGACTAGCGTCTACGAATGAGCAGTTCTTC.

For the CDR3, the DNA is TGTGCCAGCAGCTCAGAACAGGGACCCTACGAGCAGTACTTC. This encodes CASSSEQGPYEQYF. The rearrangement joins TRBV5-6 to TRBJ2-7; maybe TRBD1 (6 bases). The CDR3 has 14 residues. Trimming removed 3 bases from V and 2 bases from J, with 12 bases in between. From germline, CDR1 is SGHDT and CDR2 YYEEEE.

This chain connects TRBV14 to TRBJ2-2, with D possibly being TRBD2 (6 bases). The V and J ends lost 4 bases and 4 bases respectively, with 13 bases between them. Germline V gene sequence: CDR1 SGHDN, CDR2 FVKESK. The CDR3 sequence is 15 residues long. The CDR3 DNA reads as TGTGCCAGCAGCCTGGGCGGGGCTAGCACCGGGGAGCTGTTTTTT. Translation: CASSLGGASTGELFF.

J is TRBJ1-6 and V is TRBV28, with a weak D call TRBD1 (6 bases). This CDR3 has 16 residues. In germline, CDR1 is MDHEN, CDR2 SYDVKM. Trimming took 0 bases from V and 0 from J, leaving 6 bases between them. CDR3 sequence (DNA): TGTGCCAGCAGTTTATGGGACAGCTCCTATAATTCACCCCTCCACTTT. This encodes CASSLWDSSYNSPLHF.

This chain joins TRBV6-2 or TRBV6-3 and TRBJ2-1; 9 positions match TRBD2. The junction had 11 bases not matched to a gene; V was cut back by 8 bases and J by 9 bases. CDR3 size: 14 residues. Germline V gene sequence: CDR1 MNHEY, CDR2 SVGEGT. CDR3 DNA sequence: TGTGCCAGCCGCCACCGGCTAGCGGGGAGTGAGCAGTTCTTC. The encoded protein is CASRHRLAGSEQFF.

This sequence joins TRBV27 and TRBJ2-5; 13 bases are a match to TRBD2. V lost 4 bases to trimming and J lost 4 bases; unmatched junction nucleotides: 9. From germline, CDR1 is MNHEY and CDR2 SMNVEV (reference sequence). The length of the CDR3 is 17 residues. CDR3 bases: TGTGCCAGCAGTTCCGGCCCGGGACTAGCGGGGAGAGAGACCCAGTACTTC. It is translated as CASSSGPGLAGRETQYF.

V and J are TRBV6-5 and TRBJ1-1; a weak D match, TRBD1 (6 bases). V was pared by 6 bases and J by 10 bases, with 18 bases between. CDR1 is MNHEY and CDR2 is SVGAGI in the germline V gene. The CDR3 covers 13 residues. CDR3 loop: CASSPWDTRSAFF. CDR3 nucleotide sequence: TGTGCCAGCAGCCCATGGGACACCAGATCAGCTTTCTTT.

This clone has only a few counts. This chain joins TRBV28 and TRBJ1-4; 7 positions agree with TRBD1. The trim removed 3 bases at V and 8 bases at J, leaving 0 bases unmatched. The germline CDR1 and CDR2 sequences are MDHEN and SYDVKM. CDR3 length equals 12 residues. As DNA, the CDR3 is TGTGCCAGCAGTTTCAGGGGGGAAAAACTGTTTTTT. This gives the protein CASSFRGEKLFF.

The CDR3 reads CASSQSYRFPVSPLHF. The DNA for the CDR3 is TGTGCCAGCAGCCAATCTTACAGGTTTCCGGTCTCACCCCTCCACTTT. The chain combines TRBV14 with TRBJ1-6, with D possibly being TRBD1 (5 bases). The germline gives CDR1 SGHDN, CDR2 FVKESK. This CDR3 has 16 residues. V gave up 2 bases and J gave up 10 bases, with 18 bases separating them.

The V call is TRBV25-1, the J call TRBJ2-1; the D gene is possibly TRBD2 (6 bases). This CDR3 contains 15 residues. Germline CDR1 and CDR2: MGHDK and SYGVNS. The ends were cut back, 7 bases at V and 2 bases at J, with 15 bases in the middle. CDR3 nucleotide sequence: TGTGCCAGCATGCTGCAGGGAGGAACCTACAATGAGCAGTTCTTC. Its protein product is CASMLQGGTYNEQFF.

The rearrangement joins TRBV5-4 to TRBJ2-3; possible D gene TRBD2, 5 bases. Trimming pared 1 base from V and 2 bases from J, leaving 11 bases between. Germline CDR1 is SGHNT and CDR2 is YYREEE (reference sequence). The CDR3 runs to 15 residues. In DNA form, the CDR3 reads TGTGCCAGCAGCTTGAGGGCGGGTCACACAGATACGCAGTATTTT. Translation gives CASSLRAGHTDTQYF.

The chain couples TRBV19 to TRBJ1-3; D gene uncertain. CDR3 length: 14 residues. Germline V gene sequence: CDR1 LNHDA, CDR2 SQIVND (reference sequence). V was shortened by 7 bases and J by 0 bases, with 10 bases between the two germline ends. CDR3 DNA: TGTGCCAGTATTCGGGGATACTCTGGAAACACCATATATTTT. Its protein is CASIRGYSGNTIYF.

The chain joins TRBV6-2 or TRBV6-3 to TRBJ1-1; a possible D gene is TRBD1 (5 bases). V was pared by 5 bases and J by 10 bases, with 14 bases between. Germline V gene lookup returns CDR1 MNHEY and CDR2 SVGEGT. The CDR3 has 12 amino acids. The CDR3 coding sequence is TGTGCCAGCAGTGACTGGGGGGTTGGAGCTTTCTTT. Translated: CASSDWGVGAFF.

The CDR3 loop is CASSPRMGSNSPLHF. The CDR3 DNA follows: TGTGCCAGCAGCCCGAGAATGGGGAGTAATTCACCCCTCCACTTT. The V call is TRBV3-1 (or the pseudogene TRBV3-2), the J call TRBJ1-6, with D uncertain. The germline V gene has CDR1 LGHDT and CDR2 YNNKEL (reference sequence). The CDR3 has 15 residues. Deletions cut 4 bases from V and 6 bases from J, with 13 bases between.

V usage is TRBV7-2 and J usage is TRBJ1-6; 8 bases agree with TRBD1. Germline V gene lookup returns CDR1 SGHTA and CDR2 FQGNSA. J lost 0 bases, V lost 5 bases, and 12 bases had no gene match. The CDR3 spans 19 residues. CDR3 nucleotides: TGTGCCAGCAGCCCTCGAATCAGACAGGGGACCTCCTATAATTCACCCCTCCACTTT. The encoded protein is CASSPRIRQGTSYNSPLHF.

This rearrangement joins TRBV6-5 to TRBJ1-2; D not resolved. The CDR3 is made up of 12 amino acids. CDR1 is MNHEY and CDR2 is SVGAGI in the germline V gene. Trimming took off 10 bases at V and 7 bases at J, with 16 bases between the two ends. The DNA for the CDR3 is TGTGCCACCTTTAACGGCCCGGGTGGCTACACCTTC. Its protein is CATFNGPGGYTF.